This T cell receptor beta chain came from a study of OX40 agonist ivuxolimab in advanced cancers. At the level of the whole study: Ivuxolimab, which targeted the costimulatory receptor OX40 (CD134), was an agonistic, fully human IgG2 monoclonal antibody. Intravenous ivuxolimab was administered to patients every 2 weeks at six dose levels: 0.01, 0.1, 0.3, 1.5, 3 and 10 mg/kg. Of the 50 to 55 dose-escalation patients, hepatocellular carcinoma was present in around 19, melanoma in roughly 15, renal cell carcinoma in 9 and head and neck cancer in 9. In the dose-escalation cohort, approximately 80% of patients were male, and the mean age was 60 years with a range of roughly 20 to 79. Patients were allowed to have had prior anti-PD-1, anti-PD-L1 or anti-CTLA-4 therapy, and approximately 40% of the dose-escalation patients had previously received checkpoint inhibitors. Partial responses occurred in three dose-escalation patients: two with cutaneous melanoma and one with hepatocellular carcinoma. Peripheral TCRbeta sequencing aimed to test whether ivuxolimab altered TCR sequence diversity and caused clonal T-cell expansion. The paper describes the monotherapy dose-escalation part (N of about 54 patients) of the phase I trial of ivuxolimab.

Overall study results and their limits: After ivuxolimab, more expanded clones were found on average in CD8+ T cells than in CD4+ T cells. The antigen specificity of the clonally expanded peripheral T cells was not determined. Low levels of normalized T-cell clonal expansion were also seen in some nonresponding patients. At doses of 0.1 to 3.0 mg/kg, clonal expansion of both CD4+ and CD8+ T cells in blood was seen between baseline and week 6. In partial responders in the 0.1-3.0 mg/kg groups, normalized peripheral clonal expansion was found to be among the lowest, especially among CD8+ T cells.

Cut back by 2 bases and 8 bases, the V and J ends lie 16 bases apart. CDR1 LGHNA and CDR2 YSLEER were looked up in the germline V gene. From the cysteine through the phenylalanine, the CDR3 covers 15 amino acids. Of all the DNA, just the CDR3 is kept, 45 bases in frame from base 1. For sequencing of the TCRbeta CDR3 region, genomic DNA was extracted from the sorted cells. The immunoSEQ Assay was used for sequencing of TCRbeta CDR3 regions. As stored in TCRdb, this immuneACCESS dataset retains in-frame rearrangements with V and J assigned. A fraction of the clones does not appear; measured against another copy, unresolved V genes explain less than half of the discrepancy, and the remainder lacks a known reason. This sample is represented by tens of thousands of clones; 85% of them were singletons. The ten largest account for approximately 0.57% of the sample. As for this clone: The antigen it recognizes is unknown. No per-base quality is available; no much larger clone lies one base away.

Patients with a history of autoimmune disease or receiving systemic immunosuppression were excluded from the trial. Peripheral blood for TCR sequencing was collected from all dose cohorts at baseline, on cycle 4 day 1, and on cycle 7 day 1. Samples were obtained from an open-label, multicenter, first-in-human phase I dose-escalation trial of ivuxolimab. The trial enrolled adults with locally advanced or metastatic head and neck squamous cell, hepatocellular, melanoma or renal cell carcinoma. Before TCR sequencing, CD4+ T cells and CD8+ T cells were sorted from peripheral blood as separate populations.

The chain is made from TRBV4-3 and TRBJ2-1, and perhaps TRBD2 as D gene, on 5 matching bases. The specimen was CD4+ or CD8+ T cells sorted from blood, collected in a trial of the OX40 agonist ivuxolimab. The clonotype comes from an adult with an advanced solid tumor such as melanoma, head and neck, liver or kidney cancer. The CDR3 is CASSQPGPLGDEQFF. The sequence in DNA is TGCGCCAGCAGCCAACCTGGGCCCCTCGGGGATGAGCAGTTCTTC.